The next 3 T cell receptor beta chains were all read from a single sample in a study of blood T cell repertoires in COVID-19. Clones were read by immunoSEQ multiplex PCR, and TCRdb kept only the in-frame ones, dropping some. The sample holds under 250,000 clones; 83% are singletons and the top ten take 3.5% to 4%. The sample comprised PBMCs or T cells enriched from blood (not recorded which). Every receptor here comes from a middle-aged woman who had been exposed to COVID-19.

The chain combines TRBV14 with TRBJ2-4; D is possibly TRBD1 (6 bases). The V end was cut by 5 bases, the J end by 0 bases, with 8 bases between. This CDR3 has 14 amino acids. Germline V gene sequence: CDR1 SGHDN, CDR2 FVKESK. This CDR3 reads CASSSQGAKNIQYF. The DNA of the CDR3 is TGTGCCAGCAGCTCACAGGGAGCCAAAAACATTCAGTACTTC.

The chain employs TRBV19 and TRBJ2-5, with no clear D. The V end was cut by 3 bases, the J end by 0 bases, with 8 bases between. Germline lookup yields CDR1 LNHDA and CDR2 SQIVND (reference sequence). The CDR3 runs to 14 residues. CDR3 DNA: TGTGCCAGTAGTATTGGTGAGAACCAAGAGACCCAGTACTTC. Translated, it gives CASSIGENQETQYF.

The rearrangement links TRBV19 to TRBJ1-1, with no clear D. V was pared by 7 bases and J by 5 bases, with 20 bases between. The CDR3 has 15 residues. The germline V gene encodes CDR1 LNHDA and CDR2 SQIVND (reference sequence). CDR3 coding DNA: TGTGCCAGTAAAATAGGAACAGAGGGAAGGACTGAAGCTTTCTTT. Translating it yields CASKIGTEGRTEAFF.